The clone carrying this TCR beta chain was seen a few times. V shed 2 bases and J shed 4 bases, with 7 bases lying between them. The CDR3 length is 13 residues. Germline assignment: CDR1 MGHRA and CDR2 YSYEKL. The data belong to a study of control samples from healthy donors and cancer patients. TCRdb's table, derived via immunoSEQ multiplex PCR, lists solely in-frame clones and lacks some. This sample has some 250,000 clones, with roughly 82% found just once. Sequencing was done on a sample of PBMCs. The chain links TRBV4-1 to TRBJ2-3; no clear D. The clonotype originates from a woman aged 60-75 years with lung cancer. As DNA, the CDR3 is TGCGCCAGCAGCCAACCCCGGGCAGATACGCAGTATTTT. It codes for CASSQPRADTQYF.